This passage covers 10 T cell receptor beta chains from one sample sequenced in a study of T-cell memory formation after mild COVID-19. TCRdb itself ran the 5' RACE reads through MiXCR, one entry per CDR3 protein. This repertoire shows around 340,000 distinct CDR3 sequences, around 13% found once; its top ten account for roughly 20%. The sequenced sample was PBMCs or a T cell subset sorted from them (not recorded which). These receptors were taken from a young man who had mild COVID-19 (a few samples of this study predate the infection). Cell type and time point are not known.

As DNA, the CDR3 is TGTGCCAGCAGTAGGAGGGGGGGCTTACAGACCCAGTACTTC. Encoded protein: CASSRRGGLQTQYF. The chain recombines TRBV12-3 or TRBV12-4 with TRBJ2-5; weak D call: TRBD2 (7 bases). This CDR3 contains 14 residues. V was clipped by 5 bases and J by 6 bases, with 16 bases between them.

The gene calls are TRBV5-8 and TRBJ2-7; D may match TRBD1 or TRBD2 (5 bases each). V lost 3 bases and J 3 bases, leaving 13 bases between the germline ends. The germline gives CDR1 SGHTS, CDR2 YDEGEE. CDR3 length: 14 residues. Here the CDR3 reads CASSSPGRHYEQYV. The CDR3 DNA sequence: TGTGCCAGCAGCTCTCCGGGACGTCACTACGAGCAGTACGTC.

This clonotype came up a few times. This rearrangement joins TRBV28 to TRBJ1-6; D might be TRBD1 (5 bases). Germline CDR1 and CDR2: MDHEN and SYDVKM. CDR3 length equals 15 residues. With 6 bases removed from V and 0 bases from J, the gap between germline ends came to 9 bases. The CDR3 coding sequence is TGTGCCAGCAGAGAGGGGAGCTCCTATAATTCACCCCTCCACTTT. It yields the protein CASREGSSYNSPLHF. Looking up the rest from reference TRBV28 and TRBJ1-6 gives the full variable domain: DVKVTQSSRYLVKRTGEKVFLECVQDMDHENMFWYRQDPGLGLRLIYFSYDVKMKEKGDIPEGYSVSREKKERFSLILESASTNQTSMYLCASREGSSYNSPLHFGNGTRLTVT.

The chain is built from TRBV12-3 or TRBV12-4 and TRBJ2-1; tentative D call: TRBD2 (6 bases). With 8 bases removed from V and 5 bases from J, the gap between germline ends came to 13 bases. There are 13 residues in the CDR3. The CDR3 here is CASALRGNNEQFF. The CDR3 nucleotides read TGTGCCAGCGCCCTACGGGGGAACAATGAGCAGTTCTTC.

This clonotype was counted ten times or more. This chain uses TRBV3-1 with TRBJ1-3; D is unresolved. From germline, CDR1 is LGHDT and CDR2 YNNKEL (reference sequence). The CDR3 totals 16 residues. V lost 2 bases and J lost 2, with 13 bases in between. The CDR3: CASSQPLFEAGNTIYF. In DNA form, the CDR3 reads TGTGCCAGCAGCCAACCCCTCTTTGAGGCTGGAAACACCATATATTTT.

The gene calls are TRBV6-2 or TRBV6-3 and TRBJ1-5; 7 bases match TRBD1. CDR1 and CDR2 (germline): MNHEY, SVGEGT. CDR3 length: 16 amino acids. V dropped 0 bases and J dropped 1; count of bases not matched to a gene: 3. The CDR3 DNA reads TGTGCCAGCAGTTACTCGAGCAGGGGGAGCAATCAGCCCCAGCATTTT. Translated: CASSYSSRGSNQPQHF.

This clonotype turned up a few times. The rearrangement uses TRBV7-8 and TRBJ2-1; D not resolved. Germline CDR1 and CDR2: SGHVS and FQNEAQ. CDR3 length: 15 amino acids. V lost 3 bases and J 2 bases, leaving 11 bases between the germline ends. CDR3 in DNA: TGTGCCAGCAGCTTCCCACTGCTTACCTACAATGAGCAGTTCTTC. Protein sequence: CASSFPLLTYNEQFF.

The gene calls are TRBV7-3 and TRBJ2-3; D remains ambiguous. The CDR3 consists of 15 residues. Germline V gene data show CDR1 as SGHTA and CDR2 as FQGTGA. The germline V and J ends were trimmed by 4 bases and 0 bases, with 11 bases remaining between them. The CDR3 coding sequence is TGTGCCAGCAGCTCCCAGAGAAGGAGCACAGATACGCAGTATTTT. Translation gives CASSSQRRSTDTQYF.

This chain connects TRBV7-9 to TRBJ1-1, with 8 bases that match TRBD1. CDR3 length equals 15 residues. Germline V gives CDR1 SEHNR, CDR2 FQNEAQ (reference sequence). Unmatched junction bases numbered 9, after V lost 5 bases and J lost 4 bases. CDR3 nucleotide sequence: TGTGCCAGCAGCAAGCCACAGGGGGTTAGCACTGAAGCTTTCTTT. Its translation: CASSKPQGVSTEAFF.

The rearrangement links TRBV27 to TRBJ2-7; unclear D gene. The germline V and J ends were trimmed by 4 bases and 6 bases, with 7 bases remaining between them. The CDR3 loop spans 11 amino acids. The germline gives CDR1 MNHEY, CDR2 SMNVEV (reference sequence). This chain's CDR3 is CASSCVSEQYV. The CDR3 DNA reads TGTGCCAGCAGTTGTGTTAGCGAGCAGTACGTC.